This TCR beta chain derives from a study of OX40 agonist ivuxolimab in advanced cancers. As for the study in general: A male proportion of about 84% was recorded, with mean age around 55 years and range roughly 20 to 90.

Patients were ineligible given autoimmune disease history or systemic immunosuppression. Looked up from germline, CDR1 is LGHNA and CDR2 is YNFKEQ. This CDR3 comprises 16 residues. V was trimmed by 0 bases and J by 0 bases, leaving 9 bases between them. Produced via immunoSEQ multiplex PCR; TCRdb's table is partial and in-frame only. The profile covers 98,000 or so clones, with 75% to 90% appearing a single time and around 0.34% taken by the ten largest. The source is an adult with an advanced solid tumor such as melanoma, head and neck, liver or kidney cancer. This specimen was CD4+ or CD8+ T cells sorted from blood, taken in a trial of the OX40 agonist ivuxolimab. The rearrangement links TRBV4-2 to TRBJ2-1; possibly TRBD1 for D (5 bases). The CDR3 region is CASSQDRQSSYNEQFF. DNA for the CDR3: TGTGCCAGCAGCCAAGATCGACAGAGCTCCTACAATGAGCAGTTCTTC.